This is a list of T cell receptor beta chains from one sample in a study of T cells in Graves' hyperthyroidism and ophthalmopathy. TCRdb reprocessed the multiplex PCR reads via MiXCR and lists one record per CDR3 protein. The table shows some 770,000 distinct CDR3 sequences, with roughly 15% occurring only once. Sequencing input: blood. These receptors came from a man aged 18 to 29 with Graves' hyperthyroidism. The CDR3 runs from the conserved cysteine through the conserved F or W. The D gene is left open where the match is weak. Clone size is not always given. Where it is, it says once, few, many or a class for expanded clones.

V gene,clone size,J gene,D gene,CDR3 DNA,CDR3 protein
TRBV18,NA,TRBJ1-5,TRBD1,TGTGCCAGCTCCCCGATCGGGACAGGGGGCATTCAGCCCCAGCATTTT,CASSPIGTGGIQPQHF
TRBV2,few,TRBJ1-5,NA,TGTGCCAGCAGTGTGTCACGATATAGCAATCAGCCCCAGCATTTT,CASSVSRYSNQPQHF
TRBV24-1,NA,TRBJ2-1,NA,TGTGCCACCAGTGATTATGGCAGCCACAATGAGCAGTTCTTC,CATSDYGSHNEQFF
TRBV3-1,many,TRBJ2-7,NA,TGTGCCAGCAGCCACGACACCTACGAGCAGTACTTC,CASSHDTYEQYF
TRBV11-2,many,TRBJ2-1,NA,TGTGCCAGCAGCCCGGTATCGTCCTACAATGAGCAGTTCTTC,CASSPVSSYNEQFF
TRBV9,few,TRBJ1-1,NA,TGTGCCAGCAGCCGGGGCTCAGAGAACACTGAAGCTTTCTTT,CASSRGSENTEAFF
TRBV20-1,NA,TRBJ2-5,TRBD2,TGCAGTGCTAGAGGGCTAGCGGGAGTGGAGACCCAGTACTTC,CSARGLAGVETQYF
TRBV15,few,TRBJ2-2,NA,TGTGCCACCAGAGAAAGCCTAACCGGGGAGCTGTTTTTT,CATRESLTGELFF
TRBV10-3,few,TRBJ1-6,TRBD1,TGTGCCATCAGTGGACAGGGGGTTAGTAATTCACCCCTCCACTTT,CAISGQGVSNSPLHF
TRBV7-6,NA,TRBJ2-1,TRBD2,TGTACCAGCAGCTTAGATCTAGCGGGGTACAATGAGCAGTTCTTC,CTSSLDLAGYNEQFF
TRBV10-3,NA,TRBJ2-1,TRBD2,TGTGCCATCAGTGTGCGGACTAGCGGGATGGATGAGCAGTTCTTC,CAISVRTSGMDEQFF
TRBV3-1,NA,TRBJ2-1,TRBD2,TGTGCCAGCAGCCAAGCCAGCGGGGCATACAATGAGCAGTTCTTC,CASSQASGAYNEQFF
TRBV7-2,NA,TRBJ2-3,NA,TGTGCCAGCAGCTTAGGGCTCGCTCCTGGAACGCAGTATTTT,CASSLGLAPGTQYF
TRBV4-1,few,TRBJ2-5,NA,TGCGCCAGCAGCCGGGGGATGCTCCAAGAGACCCAGTACTTC,CASSRGMLQETQYF
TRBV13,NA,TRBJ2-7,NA,TGTGCCAGCAGCCTGGACCCTCGGACCGACTCCTACGAGCAGTACTTC,CASSLDPRTDSYEQYF
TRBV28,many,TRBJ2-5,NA,TGTGCCAGCAGTTTAATGACAGCCACGGGGGAGACCCAGTACTTC,CASSLMTATGETQYF
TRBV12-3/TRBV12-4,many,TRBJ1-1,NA,TGTGCCAGCAGTTCCCCTGCTTTAGGGAACACTGAAGCTTTCTTT,CASSSPALGNTEAFF
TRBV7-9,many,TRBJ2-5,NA,TGTGCCAGCAGCCCGGAGGGGTTGACCCAGTACTTC,CASSPEGLTQYF
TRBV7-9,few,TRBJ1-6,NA,TGTGCCAGCAGCTTAAATCTCTGGAACGGTCGTAATTCACCCCTCCACTTT,CASSLNLWNGRNSPLHF
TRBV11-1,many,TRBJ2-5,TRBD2,TGTGCCAGCAGGCGGGAGCAAGAGACCCAGTACTTC,CASRREQETQYF
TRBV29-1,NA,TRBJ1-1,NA,TGCAGCGTTCTTGAACCCCAGGACCCACTTCCTGAAGCTTTCTTT,CSVLEPQDPLPEAFF
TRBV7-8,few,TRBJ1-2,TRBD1,TGTGCCAGCAGCTTAGGGACGGGACAGGGGGCGCCGGATGGCTACACCTTC,CASSLGTGQGAPDGYTF
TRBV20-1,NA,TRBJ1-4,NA,TGCAGTGCTAGTCAGGGACCCGGGGAAAAACTGTTTTTT,CSASQGPGEKLFF
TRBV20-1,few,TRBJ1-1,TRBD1,TGCAGTGCTAGACCCCCAGGGGGCAACACTGAAGCTTTCTTT,CSARPPGGNTEAFF
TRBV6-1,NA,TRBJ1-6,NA,TGTGCCAGCAGGGCAGAATGGGGTTCACCCCTCCACTTT,CASRAEWGSPLHF
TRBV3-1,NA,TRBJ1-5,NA,TGTGCCAGCAGCCAAGCTCCCCAGGTAAAGCCCCAGCATTTT,CASSQAPQVKPQHF
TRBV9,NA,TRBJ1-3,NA,TGTGCCAGCAGCCCGACACTGGCATCTGGAAACACCATATATTTT,CASSPTLASGNTIYF
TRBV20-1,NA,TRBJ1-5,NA,TGCAGTGCCCTTACCCCAGGGAGGGGTAGCAATCAGCCCCAGCATTTT,CSALTPGRGSNQPQHF
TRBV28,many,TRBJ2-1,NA,TGTGCCAGCAGTTTGTTTGTGGACAATGAGCAGTTCTTC,CASSLFVDNEQFF
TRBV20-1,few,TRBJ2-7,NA,TGCAGTGCTAGTCAGTACGAGCAGTACTTC,CSASQYEQYF
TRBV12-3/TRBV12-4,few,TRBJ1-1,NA,TGTGCCAGCAGAAGACAGGCTAACACTGAAGCTTTCTTT,CASRRQANTEAFF
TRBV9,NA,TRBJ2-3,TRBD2,TGTGCCAGCAGCGTGACTAGCGGGAGTCTCACAGATACGCAGTATTTT,CASSVTSGSLTDTQYF
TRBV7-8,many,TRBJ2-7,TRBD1,TGTGCCAGCAGCTTGGACAGGGGCGGCTCCTACGAGCAGTACTTC,CASSLDRGGSYEQYF
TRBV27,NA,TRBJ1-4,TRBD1,TGTGCCAGCAGTTTCCGGACAGGGCCCAATGAAAAACTGTTTTTT,CASSFRTGPNEKLFF
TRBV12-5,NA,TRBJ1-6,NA,TGTGCTAGTGGTTTGGTACTAACAGGGAGCTCCTATAATTCACCCCTCCACTTT,CASGLVLTGSSYNSPLHF
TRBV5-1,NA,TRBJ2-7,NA,TGCGCCAGCAGCCCCCGGACCATAGGCCACGAGCAGTACTTC,CASSPRTIGHEQYF
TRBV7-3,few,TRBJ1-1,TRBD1,TGTGCCAGCAGCGTGACAGGGGGCCTGAACACTGAAGCTTTCTTT,CASSVTGGLNTEAFF
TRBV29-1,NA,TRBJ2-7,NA,TGCAGCGTCGTAATTCCCTTTCTGAGCGACGACTACGAGCAGTACTTC,CSVVIPFLSDDYEQYF